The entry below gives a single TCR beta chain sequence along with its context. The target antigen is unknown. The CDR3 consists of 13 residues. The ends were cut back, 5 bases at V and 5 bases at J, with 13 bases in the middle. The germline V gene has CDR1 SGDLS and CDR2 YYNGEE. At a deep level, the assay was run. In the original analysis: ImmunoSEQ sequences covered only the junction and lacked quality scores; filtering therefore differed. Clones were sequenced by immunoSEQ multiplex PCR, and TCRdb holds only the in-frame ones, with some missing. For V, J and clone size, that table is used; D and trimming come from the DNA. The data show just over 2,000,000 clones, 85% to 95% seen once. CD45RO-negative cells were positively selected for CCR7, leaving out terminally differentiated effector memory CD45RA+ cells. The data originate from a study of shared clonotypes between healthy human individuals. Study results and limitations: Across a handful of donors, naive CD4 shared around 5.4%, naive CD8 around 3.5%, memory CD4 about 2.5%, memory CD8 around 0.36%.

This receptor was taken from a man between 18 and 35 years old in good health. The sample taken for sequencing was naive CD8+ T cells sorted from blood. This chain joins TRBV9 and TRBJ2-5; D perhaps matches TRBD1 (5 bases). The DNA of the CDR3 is TGTGCCAGCAGAGGGGTGGGTGACGAGACCCAGTACTTC. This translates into CASRGVGDETQYF.